This T cell receptor (beta chain) came from a study of control samples from healthy donors and cancer patients. The repertoire was sequenced with immunoSEQ multiplex PCR; TCRdb's copy has only in-frame clones and lacks some. The sample carries about 54,000 clones, around 96% recorded once. The origin of this receptor is a young woman in good health. Sequencing was carried out using blood.

The CDR3 bases are TGTGCCAGCAGCTCCCCACCTGACGGGCCGGGTGTAGATACGCAGTATTTT. Its translation is CASSSPPDGPGVDTQYF. The chain couples TRBV7-9 to TRBJ2-3; D unclear. V was cut by 4 bases and J by 5 bases, with 22 bases left in between. Looked up from germline, CDR1 is SEHNR and CDR2 is FQNEAQ (reference sequence). The CDR3 extends over 17 amino acids.